This TCR beta chain was documented in a study of blood T cells in healthy people across ages. The authors ran a second PCR of 7 to 11 cycles using a sample-barcoded 5' primer and a J-beta primer mix. TCRdb processed the 5' RACE reads anew with MiXCR; each CDR3 protein has one entry. Among about 1.6 million distinct CDR3 sequences listed, roughly 32% were seen once. Germline V CDR1 and CDR2: LGHDT, YNNKEL (reference sequence). The length of the CDR3 is 18 residues. Trimming at V came to 0 bases and at J to 1 base, leaving 11 bases not matched to a gene. This receptor was identified in a woman in her twenties or thirties in good health. The sequenced sample was blood. V is TRBV3-1 and J is TRBJ2-5; 7 nucleotides line up with TRBD1. CDR3 sequence reads: CASSQEGGDRDLQETQYF. CDR3 coding DNA: TGTGCCAGCAGCCAAGAAGGGGGCGACAGGGACCTCCAAGAGACCCAGTACTTC.